Listed below are T cell receptor beta chains from one sample, sequenced in a study of type 1 and type 2 diabetes patients. TCRdb reprocessed the multiplex PCR reads with MiXCR, giving one entry per CDR3 protein. The sample carries 270,000 or so distinct CDR3 sequences, roughly 44% recorded once. The specimen was peripheral blood mononuclear cells (PBMCs). These receptors all come from a man aged 18-30 years with type 2 diabetes. Each CDR3 is given with its conserved first and last residue. The D gene is left open where the match is weak. Rows may omit the clone size; those that give it use once, few, many or a size class.

v_call	d_call	cdr3_length	j_call	clone_size	cdr3_aa	cdr3_nt
TRBV7-9	TRBD1	16	TRBJ1-1	few	CASSLRGQTITTEAFF	TGTGCCAGCAGTTTGCGGGGACAGACCATTACCACTGAAGCTTTCTTT
TRBV15	.	15	TRBJ2-3	.	CATSRETFSTDTQYF	TGTGCCACCAGCAGAGAGACATTTAGCACAGATACGCAGTATTTT
TRBV19	TRBD1	14	TRBJ2-3	.	CASTNGQGGNTQYF	TGTGCCAGTACTAATGGACAGGGGGGAAATACGCAGTATTTT
TRBV20-1	.	15	TRBJ2-7	.	CSATTIERSSYEQYF	TGCAGTGCCACGACCATCGAGCGAAGCTCCTACGAGCAGTACTTC
TRBV7-8	.	13	TRBJ2-1	many	CASKPGVANEQFF	TGTGCCAGCAAACCAGGGGTGGCCAATGAGCAGTTCTTC
TRBV6-6	TRBD1	14	TRBJ1-2	.	CASGRDRGYYGYTF	TGTGCCTCCGGCCGGGACAGGGGGTACTATGGCTACACCTTC
TRBV7-2	.	15	TRBJ1-6	.	CASSFGRVDNSPLHF	TGTGCCAGCAGCTTCGGTAGGGTGGATAATTCACCCCTCCACTTT
TRBV2	.	12	TRBJ2-7	many	CASSDPYYEQYF	TGTGCCAGCAGTGATCCATACTACGAGCAGTACTTC
TRBV7-3	TRBD2	15	TRBJ2-5	.	CASSRVSGGSETQYF	TGTGCCAGCAGCCGTGTTAGCGGGGGGAGTGAGACCCAGTACTTC
TRBV6-2/TRBV6-3	.	17	TRBJ2-3	few	CASSYSLDIASTDTQYF	TGTGCCAGCAGTTACTCCCTAGACATCGCTAGCACAGATACGCAGTATTTT
TRBV19	TRBD1	13	TRBJ1-2	.	CASRGGSNYGYTF	TGCGCCAGCAGGGGGGGCAGTAACTATGGCTACACCTTC
TRBV2	.	11	TRBJ2-1	few	CASSEKNEQFF	TGTGCCAGCAGTGAAAAGAATGAGCAGTTCTTC
TRBV14	.	19	TRBJ2-1	.	CASSQLSWTALSLDNEQFF	TGTGCCAGCAGCCAATTAAGTTGGACAGCCCTAAGTCTGGACAATGAGCAGTTCTTC
TRBV2	TRBD1	12	TRBJ2-5	.	CASSETRDRAKF	TGTGCCAGCAGTGAAACAAGGGACAGGGCGAAATTC
TRBV20-1	.	12	TRBJ2-5	.	CSASTHQETQYF	TGCAGTGCATCGACACACCAAGAGACCCAGTACTTC
TRBV7-8	.	15	TRBJ1-3	once	CASRPGSVAGNTIYF	TGTGCCAGCCGCCCGGGGTCGGTGGCTGGAAACACCATATATTTT
TRBV19	.	12	TRBJ1-1	few	CASSLQGGLTFF	TGTGCCAGTAGCTTACAGGGTGGCCTAACTTTCTTT
TRBV12-3/TRBV12-4	TRBD1	14	TRBJ1-4	.	CASTPPGQVDALFF	TGTGCCAGCACCCCGCCGGGACAGGTTGATGCGCTGTTTTTT
TRBV9	.	16	TRBJ1-2	.	CASSTSTVRRFYGYTF	TGTGCCAGCAGCACAAGCACGGTTAGGAGATTCTATGGCTACACCTTC
TRBV7-8	TRBD1	15	TRBJ2-6	.	CASRTGQTGANVLTF	TGTGCCAGCAGGACGGGACAGACTGGGGCCAACGTCCTGACTTTC
TRBV6-1	TRBD1	15	TRBJ2-7	.	CASSINRGEIYEQYF	TGTGCCAGCAGTATCAACAGGGGGGAAATCTACGAGCAGTACTTC
TRBV19	TRBD2	16	TRBJ2-5	.	CASSMVASGRQETQYF	TGTGCCAGTAGTATGGTGGCTAGCGGGAGACAGGAGACCCAGTACTTC
TRBV20-1	TRBD2	15	TRBJ2-3	.	CSASFGTSGTDTQYF	TGCAGTGCTAGCTTCGGGACTAGCGGGACCGATACGCAGTATTTT
TRBV7-6	.	16	TRBJ2-2	few	CASSLTGPVQAGELFF	TGTGCCAGCAGCTTAACTGGACCGGTTCAGGCCGGGGAGCTGTTTTTT
TRBV5-4	TRBD1	13	TRBJ2-7	.	CANTDRGNYEQYF	TGTGCCAACACGGACAGGGGGAACTACGAGCAGTACTTC
TRBV7-9	.	14	TRBJ2-5	.	CASSPRTQEETQYF	TGTGCCAGCAGCCCCCGGACCCAGGAAGAGACCCAGTACTTC
TRBV7-3	TRBD1	15	TRBJ1-1	.	CASSVTGTTNTEAFF	TGTGCCAGCAGCGTGACAGGGACGACGAACACTGAAGCTTTCTTT
TRBV28	TRBD2	16	TRBJ2-7	.	CASSRTSGGLEYEQYF	TGTGCCAGCAGCCGCACTAGCGGAGGGTTAGAGTACGAGCAGTACTTC
TRBV12-3/TRBV12-4	TRBD1	16	TRBJ1-6	.	CAWSVRGTGLNSPLHF	TGTGCCTGGAGTGTAAGGGGGACAGGGCTTAATTCACCCCTCCACTTT
TRBV30	.	16	TRBJ1-4	few	CAWSVQGRVAGEKLFF	TGTGCCTGGAGTGTACAGGGTAGGGTCGCAGGTGAAAAACTGTTTTTT
TRBV15	TRBD1	16	TRBJ1-4	.	CATSRARTGQREKLFF	TGTGCCACCAGCAGGGCCCGGACAGGGCAGAGAGAAAAACTGTTTTTT
TRBV27	.	13	TRBJ2-6	.	CASSGGGANVLTF	TGTGCCAGCAGTGGGGGTGGGGCCAACGTCCTGACTTTC
TRBV6-1	TRBD2	16	TRBJ2-7	.	CASSRGTSGQSYEQYF	TGTGCCAGCAGTCGAGGGACTAGCGGGCAATCCTACGAGCAGTACTTC
TRBV7-6	.	15	TRBJ2-5	few	CASSLASRGTETQYF	TGTGCCAGCAGCTTAGCTAGTCGGGGAACGGAGACCCAGTACTTC
TRBV6-1	TRBD2	15	TRBJ2-3	many	CASSELAGGPDTQYF	TGTGCCAGCAGTGAACTAGCGGGAGGGCCAGATACGCAGTATTTT
TRBV19	.	13	TRBJ2-5	.	CASNPLGAETQYF	TGTGCCAGTAACCCCTTGGGGGCGGAGACCCAGTACTTC
TRBV25-1	.	16	TRBJ2-7	few	CASSENTGILTYEQYF	TGTGCCAGCAGTGAAAACACAGGAATATTAACTTACGAGCAGTACTTC
TRBV7-3	.	12	TRBJ2-3	few	CASSFPTDTQYF	TGTGCCAGCAGCTTTCCCACAGATACGCAGTATTTT
TRBV20-1	.	12	TRBJ1-1	few	CSARRGGTEAFF	TGCAGTGCTAGACGAGGGGGCACTGAAGCTTTCTTT
TRBV4-1	.	18	TRBJ2-3	.	CASSQSLAKGGATDTQYF	TGCGCCAGCAGCCAAAGCCTTGCCAAGGGGGGGGCCACAGATACGCAGTATTTT
TRBV7-2	.	13	TRBJ2-2	few	CASSLPNTGELFF	TGTGCCAGCAGCCTGCCAAACACCGGGGAGCTGTTTTTT
TRBV10-1	TRBD1	16	TRBJ2-7	.	CAIMDPTGGLDYEQYF	TGTGCCATCATGGACCCTACAGGGGGCTTGGACTACGAGCAGTACTTC
TRBV28	.	14	TRBJ1-2	.	CASIPPGRVNGYTF	TGTGCCAGCATTCCCCCGGGCAGGGTAAACGGCTACACCTTC
TRBV2	.	12	TRBJ1-2	.	CASSEVGSGYTF	TGTGCCAGCAGTGAAGTGGGATCTGGCTACACCTTC
TRBV15	.	11	TRBJ2-2	few	CATSRDGELFF	TGTGCCACCAGCAGAGACGGGGAGCTGTTTTTT
TRBV7-9	.	15	TRBJ1-4	.	CASSLEGRTNEKLFF	TGTGCCAGCAGCTTGGAGGGGCGGACTAATGAAAAACTGTTTTTT
TRBV19	TRBD1	15	TRBJ2-1	.	CASSIGTGPYNEQFF	TGTGCCAGTAGTATCGGGACAGGGCCCTACAATGAGCAGTTCTTC
TRBV14	.	14	TRBJ1-1	.	CASSQAAGYTEAFF	TGTGCCAGCAGCCAAGCGGCGGGGTATACTGAAGCTTTCTTT
TRBV19	TRBD2	15	TRBJ2-1	.	CASSIDASGYNEQFF	TGTGCCAGTAGTATCGATGCTAGCGGCTACAATGAGCAGTTCTTC
TRBV7-2	.	14	TRBJ2-2	.	CASSLDGDTGELFF	TGTGCCAGCAGCTTGGATGGGGACACCGGGGAGCTGTTTTTT
TRBV2	.	14	TRBJ1-5	.	CASRDLYSNQPQHF	TGTGCCAGCAGGGACTTATATAGCAATCAGCCCCAGCATTTT
TRBV10-2	TRBD1	16	TRBJ2-3	.	CASSESMTGGTDTQYF	TGCGCCAGCAGTGAGTCGATGACAGGGGGCACAGATACGCAGTATTTT
TRBV14	TRBD1	14	TRBJ2-5	.	CASSQDLGTGNQYF	TGTGCCAGCAGCCAAGATCTTGGGACAGGGAACCAGTACTTC
TRBV30	.	15	TRBJ1-2	.	CAWGKSLARPYGYTF	TGTGCCTGGGGTAAATCGTTAGCCCGCCCATATGGCTACACCTTC
TRBV10-1	.	13	TRBJ1-1	.	CASEDSWNTEAFF	TGCGCCAGCGAGGACAGTTGGAACACTGAAGCTTTCTTT
TRBV6-5	.	13	TRBJ2-5	.	CASSPNIDETQYF	TGTGCCAGCAGTCCTAACATCGATGAGACCCAGTACTTC
TRBV27	.	14	TRBJ2-7	.	CASSARTEHYEQYF	TGCGCCAGCAGTGCTAGGACGGAGCACTACGAGCAGTACTTC
TRBV7-3	TRBD1	14	TRBJ1-6	many	CASSLTGRNSPLHF	TGTGCCAGTAGTCTGACAGGGCGTAATTCACCCCTCCACTTT
TRBV18	.	19	TRBJ2-6	few	CASSPPSPGASSGANVLTF	TGTGCCAGCTCACCACCATCCCCAGGGGCATCTTCTGGGGCCAACGTCCTGACTTTC
TRBV7-9	TRBD1	14	TRBJ2-7	.	CASSFLQGAHEQYF	TGTGCCAGCAGCTTCCTCCAGGGGGCCCACGAGCAGTACTTC